This TCR beta chain was observed in a study of blood T cell repertoires in COVID-19. Overall study: The study drew acute and convalescent COVID-19 samples from the United States, Italy and Spain. Sample material is recorded as cDNA or gDNA derived from T cells, B-cell-depleted T cells, or PBMCs.

In the original processing: It was from reference gene primer amplification that nucleated cell counts were estimated. Produced via immunoSEQ multiplex PCR; TCRdb's table is partial and in-frame only. V and J calls and clone size follow that table, whereas D and trimming were derived from the DNA. The sample has approximately 220,000 clones, 70% to 90% seen once; the top ten hold approximately 2.9%. With V trimmed by 8 bases and J by 7 bases, 7 bases remained unmatched. Germline V lookup: CDR1 SQVTM, CDR2 ANQGSEA. This CDR3 contains 12 residues. The chain employs TRBV29-1 and TRBJ2-1; 8 nucleotides match TRBD2. The TCR originated in a man aged 60-69 years with acute or convalescent COVID-19. The sample comprised peripheral blood. The CDR3 sequence is CSMRTSPNEQFF. The CDR3, as DNA: TGCAGCATGCGGACTAGCCCGAATGAGCAGTTCTTC.